Reported below is one T cell receptor beta chain. Germline V gene lookup returns CDR1 SGHRS and CDR2 YFSETQ. V lost 0 bases and J lost 8, with 20 bases in between. The CDR3 totals 16 residues. These data belong to a study of blood T cell repertoires in COVID-19. Study-wide context: COVID-19 samples, acute and convalescent, were from the United States, Italy and Spain. T cells, B-cell-depleted T cells, or PBMCs supplied cDNA or gDNA.

In the authors' methods: Estimation of nucleated cell counts relied on the amplification of reference gene primers. Profiled with immunoSEQ multiplex PCR; TCRdb holds only in-frame clones, not every one. V and J calls and clone size follow that table, whereas D and trimming were derived from the DNA. The sample includes under 250,000 clones, 75% to 90% of them seen just once. Researchers sorted participants into cohorts using their self-reported clinical history. The rearrangement joins TRBV5-1 to TRBJ1-2; D is ambiguous. This clonotype was obtained from a young woman in a cohort exposed to, infected with or recovered from COVID-19 (not recorded which). Sequencing was performed on PBMCs or T cells enriched from blood (not recorded which). The CDR3 DNA follows: TGCGCCAGCAGCTTGGAGGCGGGCCAGGACGTGAGGGGCTACACCTTC. Amino acid sequence: CASSLEAGQDVRGYTF.